This is a list of T cell receptor beta chains from one sample in a study of CD8 T cells in ankylosing spondylitis. In TCRdb, the 5' RACE reads were re-called with MiXCR into one record per CDR3 protein. The repertoire has about 160,000 distinct CDR3 sequences, approximately 16% of them found once; the top ten carry 7.8%. The sequenced material came from blood, either unsorted or a sorted T cell fraction (not recorded which). These receptors were taken from a male donor with ankylosing spondylitis or in good health (not recorded which). CDR3s include the opening cysteine and the closing phenylalanine or tryptophan. D genes are given only for firm matches. Clone size is shown for a subset of rows, as once, few, many or a class of expanded clone.

j_gene	v_gene	d_gene	abundance	CDR3aa	CDR3nt
TRBJ1-1	TRBV10-3	TRBD1	few	CASGGNVNTEAFF	TGTGCGTCAGGGGGGAACGTGAACACTGAAGCTTTCTTT
TRBJ2-5	TRBV20-1	NA	few	CSVGGRVTQETQYF	TGCAGTGTCGGGGGACGGGTAACCCAAGAGACCCAGTACTTC
TRBJ2-1	TRBV24-1	TRBD1	many	CATGWTGGVEQFF	TGTGCCACCGGTTGGACAGGGGGCGTTGAGCAGTTCTTC
TRBJ2-1	TRBV19	NA	many	CASTWALSYNEQFF	TGTGCCAGTACTTGGGCGTTGTCCTACAATGAGCAGTTCTTC
TRBJ2-7	TRBV6-5	NA	few	CASSRTGTTSEQYF	TGTGCCAGCAGCCGGACCGGGACCACTTCCGAGCAGTACTTC
TRBJ2-1	TRBV12-3/TRBV12-4	TRBD2	many	CASSSTSGSPFNEQFF	TGTGCCAGCAGTTCGACTAGCGGGTCCCCCTTTAATGAGCAGTTCTTC
TRBJ2-2	TRBV5-4	NA	few	CASSGGWPGELFF	TGTGCCAGCAGCGGAGGGTGGCCCGGGGAGCTGTTTTTT
TRBJ2-5	TRBV9	TRBD2	NA	CASSVSGRVQETQYF	TGTGCCAGCAGCGTTAGCGGGAGAGTCCAAGAGACCCAGTACTTC
TRBJ2-5	TRBV7-3	TRBD1	few	CASSPQGNSETQYF	TGTGCCAGCAGCCCACAGGGGAATTCGGAGACCCAGTACTTC
TRBJ2-5	TRBV20-1	NA	NA	CSARDPDLQFLSQYF	TGCAGTGCTAGAGATCCGGACCTCCAATTCTTGAGCCAGTACTTC
TRBJ1-1	TRBV12-3/TRBV12-4	TRBD1	few	CASLQGGTEAFF	TGTGCCAGCTTACAGGGGGGGACTGAAGCTTTCTTT
TRBJ2-3	TRBV6-1	TRBD2	many	CASTLTSGRGDTQYF	TGTGCCAGCACCTTGACTAGCGGGAGAGGTGATACGCAGTATTTT
TRBJ2-1	TRBV5-1	NA	many	CASSLPASAVEQFF	TGCGCCAGCAGCTTGCCGGCTAGCGCTGTTGAGCAGTTCTTC
TRBJ2-7	TRBV6-5	NA	NA	CASSYSMGTGVGSYEQYF	TGTGCCAGCAGTTACTCCATGGGCACGGGAGTCGGCTCCTACGAGCAGTACTTC
TRBJ2-7	TRBV2	TRBD1	NA	CASSGQGFPYEQYF	TGTGCCAGCAGTGGACAGGGGTTCCCCTACGAGCAGTACTTC
TRBJ2-1	TRBV7-9	NA	NA	CASSLVAEMGEQFF	TGTGCCAGCAGCTTAGTTGCGGAGATGGGTGAGCAGTTCTTC
TRBJ2-5	TRBV11-2	NA	NA	CASSLSDKTQYF	TGTGCCAGCAGCCTCTCCGATAAGACCCAGTACTTC
TRBJ1-5	TRBV21-1	NA	many	CASSIPGQSYQPQHF	TGTGCCAGCAGCATCCCGGGACAGTCCTATCAGCCCCAGCATTTT
TRBJ2-5	TRBV12-3/TRBV12-4	NA	NA	CASSPEETQYF	TGTGCCAGCAGTCCTGAGGAGACCCAGTACTTC
TRBJ1-5	TRBV7-9	NA	many	CASSSLNDSNQPQHF	TGTGCCAGCAGCTCCCTCAATGATAGCAATCAGCCCCAGCATTTT
TRBJ2-5	TRBV28	TRBD2	few	CASSPLLTSGRIQETQYF	TGTGCCAGCAGTCCCTTACTTACTAGCGGGAGGATCCAAGAGACCCAGTACTTC
TRBJ2-7	TRBV20-1	NA	many	CSAELGVRQYF	TGCAGTGCCGAGTTAGGGGTACGGCAGTACTTC
TRBJ2-4	TRBV29-1	NA	NA	CSVGMGQANIQYF	TGCAGCGTGGGGATGGGGCAGGCAAACATTCAGTACTTC
TRBJ1-2	TRBV14	TRBD1	few	CASSKPDRGWYGYTF	TGTGCCAGCAGCAAACCAGACAGGGGCTGGTATGGCTACACCTTC
TRBJ1-2	TRBV28	NA	many	CASSFQRAVGYTF	TGTGCCAGCAGTTTCCAGAGGGCAGTTGGCTACACCTTC